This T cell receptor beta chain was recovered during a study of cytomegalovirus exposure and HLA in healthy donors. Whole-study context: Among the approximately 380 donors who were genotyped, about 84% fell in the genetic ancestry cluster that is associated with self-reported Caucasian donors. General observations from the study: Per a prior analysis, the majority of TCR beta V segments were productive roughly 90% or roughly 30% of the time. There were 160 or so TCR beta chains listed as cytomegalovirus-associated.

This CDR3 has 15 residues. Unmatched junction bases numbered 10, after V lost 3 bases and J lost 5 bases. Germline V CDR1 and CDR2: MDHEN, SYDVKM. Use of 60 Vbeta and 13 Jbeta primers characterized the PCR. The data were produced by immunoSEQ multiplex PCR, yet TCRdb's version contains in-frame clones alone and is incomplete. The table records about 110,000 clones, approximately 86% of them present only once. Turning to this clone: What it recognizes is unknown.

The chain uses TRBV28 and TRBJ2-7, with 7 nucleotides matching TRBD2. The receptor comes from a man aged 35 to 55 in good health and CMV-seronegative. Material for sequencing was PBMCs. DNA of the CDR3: TGTGCCAGCAGTTTTGGGGGAGGGGAGCCCCACGAGCAGTACTTC. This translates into CASSFGGGEPHEQYF.